This T cell receptor (beta chain) was sequenced in a study of T-cell memory formation after mild COVID-19. Whole-study findings and limits: The study found balanced CD4/CD8 in clones contracting day 15 to 85 and a CD4+ lean in later expanders. Shrinking CD4+ clones were chiefly CM and EM; CD8+ ones were chiefly EMRA.

TCRdb called the 5' RACE reads again in MiXCR, with one record for every CDR3 protein. Here the sample spans about 310,000 distinct CDR3 sequences, roughly a fifth being singletons. The sample holds a few counts of this clonotype. Its antigen is unknown. From germline, CDR1 is SQVTM and CDR2 ANQGSEA. J lost 5 bases, V lost 7 bases, and 9 bases had no gene match. The CDR3 totals 14 residues. The sample taken for sequencing was PBMCs or a T cell subset sorted from them (not recorded which). The receptor's source is a man younger than 30 who had mild COVID-19 (a few samples of this study predate the infection). Cell type and time point are not known. V is TRBV29-1 and J is TRBJ2-2; TRBD1 agrees at 8 bases. The CDR3 DNA reads as TGCAGCGGTGTTCCCACAGGGGGGACCGGGGAGCTGTTTTTT. This sequence encodes CSGVPTGGTGELFF.